This is a list of T cell receptor beta chains from one sample in a study of T cell clonotyping in hematopoietic cell transplantation. TCRdb's table, derived via immunoSEQ multiplex PCR, lists solely in-frame clones and lacks some. The data hold more than 70,000 clones, with about 96% observed a single time. Material: peripheral blood mononuclear cells, obtained before stem cell transplant. These receptors were taken from a woman aged 45-65 years with acute myeloid leukemia. Some clones in this sample may be carry-over from other donors' samples. Both conserved end residues are part of each CDR3. Each record gives: clone size, V gene, D gene, J gene, CDR3 DNA, CDR3 protein. A D gene is named only where the DNA matches it firmly. Size values are once, few and many counts, or a class for expanded clones, and some rows have none.

.	TRBV5-1	.	TRBJ2-1	TGCGCCAGCAGCTCAGGACCCGAGTCCTACAATGAGCAGTTCTTC	CASSSGPESYNEQFF
.	TRBV6-6	.	TRBJ2-2	TGTGCCAGCAGTAGGACACAGGCGAACACCGGGGAGCTGTTTTTT	CASSRTQANTGELFF
.	TRBV5-5	.	TRBJ1-1	TGTGCCAGCAGCAGAACCGGGACCTACCCTGAAGCTTTCTTT	CASSRTGTYPEAFF
.	TRBV29-1	TRBD2	TRBJ2-3	TGCAGCGTTGATCTGGCGGGGGGGTTCGATACGCAGTATTTT	CSVDLAGGFDTQYF
.	TRBV5-1	TRBD1	TRBJ2-7	TGCGCCAGCAGCGAGAGGACAGGGATCCACGAGCAGTACTTC	CASSERTGIHEQYF
.	TRBV7-2	TRBD1	TRBJ1-4	TGTGCCAGCAGCCGAGGGGGCAGTTTGAGGGAAAAACTGTTTTTT	CASSRGGSLREKLFF
.	TRBV7-9	.	TRBJ1-1	TGTGCCAGCAGCCCCCGACAGGATGCAGAAGCTTTCTTT	CASSPRQDAEAFF
.	TRBV2	.	TRBJ2-2	TGTGCCACCAAACTTGGGGCAGCCGGGGAGCTGTTTTTT	CATKLGAAGELFF
.	TRBV2	.	TRBJ2-3	TGTGCCAGCAATTTAGGGGTCACAGATACGCAGTATTTT	CASNLGVTDTQYF
.	TRBV9	.	TRBJ2-5	TGTGCCAGCAGCGTAGCTGGGGGGAGCGGAGGGGACCAAGAGACCCAGTACTTC	CASSVAGGSGGDQETQYF
.	TRBV5-1	.	TRBJ2-2	TGCGCCAGCAGCTTGGGAGGACAGAACACCGGGGAGCTGTTTTTT	CASSLGGQNTGELFF
.	TRBV4-1	TRBD1	TRBJ1-5	TGCGCCAGCAGCCGAGACCCGACAGGGGGAGAGCCCCAGCATTTT	CASSRDPTGGEPQHF
.	TRBV6-1	.	TRBJ2-5	TGTGCCAGCAGTGAAGTTCTAGGGGAGACCCAGTACTTC	CASSEVLGETQYF
.	TRBV2	.	TRBJ1-2	TGTGCCAGCAGTGCCCCCATACAGGGTCACAGACTCTATGGCTACACCTTC	CASSAPIQGHRLYGYTF
.	TRBV11-3	.	TRBJ1-1	TGTGCCAGCAGCTTAGGCCGGGCGAACACTGAAGCTTTCTTT	CASSLGRANTEAFF
.	TRBV29-1	TRBD1	TRBJ2-7	TGCAGCGTTGGGACAGGGGCTTCCGAGCAGTACTTC	CSVGTGASEQYF
.	TRBV13	TRBD1	TRBJ2-4	TGTGCCAGCAGCTGGAGGACAGGAGAACACAAAAACATTCAGTACTTC	CASSWRTGEHKNIQYF
.	TRBV6-5	.	TRBJ1-1	TGTGCCAGCAGTTACCTGGACAGGAACACTGAAGCTTTCTTT	CASSYLDRNTEAFF
.	TRBV28	TRBD1	TRBJ1-2	TGTGCCAGCAGACAACAGGGGAAGGGCTACACCTTC	CASRQQGKGYTF
once	TRBV2	.	TRBJ1-5	TGTGCCAGCACCCTAATTGGGCCCCAGCATTTT	CASTLIGPQHF
.	TRBV19	.	TRBJ2-5	TGTGCCAGTAGTCCTCAAGCCGAAGAGACCCAGTACTTC	CASSPQAEETQYF
.	TRBV11-1	.	TRBJ2-7	TGTGCCAGCAGACATACTGGAACCTACGAGCAGTACTTC	CASRHTGTYEQYF
.	TRBV7-2	TRBD2	TRBJ2-7	TGTGCCAGCAGCTGGAGGACTAGCGGGAGGGTGGGAAGCTCCTACGAGCAGTACTTC	CASSWRTSGRVGSSYEQYF
.	TRBV2	.	TRBJ2-7	TGTGCCAGCAGCGCCCTTTGGGGTTACGAGCAGTACTTC	CASSALWGYEQYF
.	TRBV7-9	TRBD1	TRBJ1-1	TGTGCCAGCAGCGCACAGGGGGCCACTGAAGCTTTCTTT	CASSAQGATEAFF
few	TRBV10-3	.	TRBJ2-7	TGTGCCATCAGTAGGGTATGGAACGAGCAGTACTTC	CAISRVWNEQYF
.	TRBV29-1	.	TRBJ1-1	TGCAGCGTTGAACGGATCCTGAACACTGAAGCTTTCTTT	CSVERILNTEAFF
.	TRBV7-2	TRBD2	TRBJ2-1	TGTGCCAGCAGCTCGGGACTAGCCAACGGTGAGCAGTTCTTC	CASSSGLANGEQFF
.	TRBV29-1	.	TRBJ1-1	TGCAGCGTCCCCATAGGGGTCGCGAACACTGAAGCTTTCTTT	CSVPIGVANTEAFF
.	TRBV6-1	.	TRBJ2-3	TGTGCCAGCAGGGGGTTTAGCACAGATACGCAGTATTTT	CASRGFSTDTQYF
.	TRBV14	.	TRBJ1-2	TGTGCCAGCAGCCAAGATTCGAAAAGGGGAGGTCGCGGCTACACCTTC	CASSQDSKRGGRGYTF
.	TRBV6-5	.	TRBJ1-3	TGTGCCAGCAAGGTTGCGTTCGACTCTGGAAACACCATATATTTT	CASKVAFDSGNTIYF
.	TRBV6-5	.	TRBJ1-2	TGTGCCAGCAGCGACCCACAGGGCATCGTCTATGGCTACACCTTC	CASSDPQGIVYGYTF
.	TRBV5-4	.	TRBJ2-1	TGTGCCAGCAGCCAGCGACGGGTTTCCTACAATGAGCAGTTCTTC	CASSQRRVSYNEQFF
.	TRBV19	.	TRBJ2-2	TGTGCCAGTAGTATCGGGGGCACCGGGGAGCTGTTTTTT	CASSIGGTGELFF
.	TRBV2	.	TRBJ1-4	TGTGCCAGCGGCCAGGAGAGAACTAATGAAAAACTGTTTTTT	CASGQERTNEKLFF
.	TRBV30	.	TRBJ1-1	TGTGCCTACCACTCAGGGATAGGTTTCACTGAAGCTTTCTTT	CAYHSGIGFTEAFF